The 28 T cell receptor beta chains listed next were all sequenced from one sample in a study of graft-versus-host responses after intestinal transplantation. Their antigens remain unidentified. Using immunoSEQ multiplex PCR, the repertoire was profiled, and TCRdb retains in-frame clones only, with some absent. The data show 30,000 to 40,000 clones, roughly 95% seen once. The sequenced sample was unstimulated CD4+ T cells sorted from spleen or lymph node cells, obtained before transplant. These receptors came from a human donor who was the organ donor for an intestinal transplant.

The chain combines TRBV5-1 with TRBJ2-2; 9 bases line up with TRBD1. V lost 3 bases, J lost 4 bases, and 7 bases stayed unmatched. The V gene's germline CDR1 is SGHRS and CDR2 YFSETQ. The CDR3 totals 16 residues. In nucleotides, the CDR3 is TGCGCCAGCAGCTCACCAGGACAGGGGAGCACCGGGGAGCTGTTTTTT. This sequence encodes CASSSPGQGSTGELFF.

The chain employs TRBV7-2 and TRBJ1-2; 11 bases match TRBD1. The CDR3 runs to 18 residues. Germline V CDR1 and CDR2: SGHTA, FQGNSA. V lost 6 bases and J lost 1; bases outside the gene matches: 13. CDR3 bases: TGTGCCAGCAGGCGGCTGGACAGGGGGCGGCATCGTAACTATGGCTACACCTTC. Its protein is CASRRLDRGRHRNYGYTF.

Written as DNA, the CDR3 is TGTGCCAGCAGTGAAACGGGACAGGGGGGCGAAAAAGCTTTCTTT. Protein product: CASSETGQGGEKAFF. This chain connects TRBV6-4 to TRBJ1-1, with TRBD1 matching 11 bases. In germline, CDR1 is MRHNA, CDR2 SNTAGT. Germline trimming cut 3 bases from V and 9 bases from J; bases unmatched to any gene: 9. There are 15 residues in the CDR3.

Notes on this clone: A read error may produce the germline difference seen at one junction end. The sample contains more than one DNA sequence encoding this CDR3. J is TRBJ1-1 and V is TRBV28; D unresolved. The CDR3 covers 13 residues. CDR1 is MDHEN, CDR2 SYDVKM, per germline. The CDR3 bases are TGCGCCAGCAGTTTAGGTGGGAACACTGAAGCTTTCTTT. It translates to CASSLGGNTEAFF.

This chain links TRBV2 with TRBJ1-6; 8 bases are a match to TRBD1. CDR3 length: 16 residues. The V gene's germline CDR1 is SNHLY and CDR2 FYNNEI. Germline trimming cut 6 bases from V and 6 bases from J; bases unmatched to any gene: 10. CDR3: CASRLQPTGGNSPLHF. The DNA of the CDR3 is TGTGCCAGCAGATTACAACCTACAGGGGGTAATTCACCCCTCCACTTT.

The V and J genes are TRBV10-3 and TRBJ1-2; TRBD1 matches at 8 bases. This CDR3 has 13 amino acids. Germline assignment: CDR1 ENHRY and CDR2 SYGVKD. The J segment lost 4 bases and the V segment lost 8 bases, leaving 6 bases of the junction unmatched. The CDR3 DNA reads TGTGCCATCTCCACAGGGGGTGGCTATGGCTACACCTTC. It codes for CAISTGGGYGYTF.

The gene calls are TRBV7-2 and TRBJ1-1, with a tentative D call TRBD1 (5 bases). Looked up from germline, CDR1 is SGHTA and CDR2 is FQGNSA. There are 12 residues in the CDR3. V was cut by 5 bases and J by 1 base, with 5 bases left in between. CDR3: CASSDRNTEAFF. CDR3 coding DNA: TGTGCCAGCAGCGACAGGAACACTGAAGCTTTCTTT.

V gene TRBV7-9 combines with J gene TRBJ1-6, with D hard to call. CDR1 and CDR2 (germline): SEHNR, FQNEAQ (reference sequence). CDR3 length equals 17 residues. Trimming cost V 2 bases and J 0 bases, with 11 bases left between them. The chain's CDR3 is CASSLIFGSSYNSPLHF. The CDR3 DNA reads TGTGCCAGCAGCTTAATTTTTGGTAGCTCCTATAATTCACCCCTCCACTTT.

This clone was recorded once. The chain is built from TRBV7-8 and TRBJ2-1; TRBD2 aligns across 11 bases. CDR1 is SGHVS, CDR2 FQNEAQ, per germline. CDR3 size: 14 residues. V shed 5 bases, J shed 8 bases, and the junction held 5 bases outside the gene matches. CDR3 loop: CASSRSGGAYEQFF. The CDR3 DNA reads as TGTGCCAGCAGCCGTAGCGGGGGGGCGTATGAGCAGTTCTTC.

This clone is a singleton in its sample. The chain has TRBV13 and TRBJ2-3, with unresolved D. Germline lookup yields CDR1 PRHDT and CDR2 FYEKMQ (reference sequence). The CDR3 is 14 amino acids. V was trimmed by 0 bases and J by 6 bases, leaving 10 bases between them. CDR3 nucleotide sequence: TGTGCCAGCAGCTTAGGACTTAGAATGGATACGCAGTATTTT. Translated: CASSLGLRMDTQYF. Full variable domain (rest looked up from reference TRBV13 and TRBJ2-3): AAGVIQSPRHLIKEKRETATLKCYPIPRHDTVYWYQQGPGQDPQFLISFYEKMQSDKGSIPDRFSAQQFSDYHSELNMSSLELGDSALYFCASSLGLRMDTQYFGPGTRLTVL.

The rearrangement joins TRBV7-9 to TRBJ2-3; no clear D gene. The CDR3 runs to 15 residues. V lost 2 bases and J lost 1, with 10 bases in between. Germline loops: CDR1 SEHNR, CDR2 FQNEAQ (reference sequence). CDR3 in DNA: TGTGCCAGCAGCTTAAGGGAAGGAGGCACAGATACGCAGTATTTT. Its protein product is CASSLREGGTDTQYF.

This chain joins TRBV21-1 and TRBJ2-4. TRBV21-1 is given as a pseudogene. This CDR3 contains 12 residues. Here the CDR3 reads CASIPGPSKEYF. In nucleotides, the CDR3 is TGTGCCAGCATCCCTGGGCCTAGTAAAGAGTACTTC.

V and J are TRBV21-1 and TRBJ2-5; the table's D call, TRBD2, was not checked against the DNA. TRBJ2-7 matches the DNA end more closely, so the J call is doubtful. TRBV21-1 is classified as a pseudogene. The CDR3 is made up of 19 amino acids. As DNA, the CDR3 is TGTGCCAGCAGCAAAGCCAGACTAGCGGGGGGCGTTAGCTCCTACGAGCAGTACTTC. This sequence encodes CASSKARLAGGVSSYEQYF.

This CDR3 reads CASTDAGAGNTIYF. The CDR3 DNA sequence: TGTGCCAGCACCGACGCGGGGGCAGGAAACACCATATATTTT. The gene calls are TRBV6-6 and TRBJ1-3, with TRBD1 as a possible D gene (6 bases). CDR1 and CDR2 (germline): MNHNY, SVGAGI (reference sequence). The CDR3 sequence is 14 residues long. Between the trimmed V and J ends, which lost 7 bases and 4 bases, there was a span of 14 bases.

This chain links TRBV7-2 with TRBJ2-5; D ambiguous. The assigned J gene may be wrong: the sequence end matches TRBJ2-7 better. This CDR3 comprises 15 residues. Germline CDR1 SGHTA, CDR2 FQGNSA. CDR3 sequence (DNA): TGTGCCAGCAGCTTAAATTATGCTAGTATCACCGAGCAGTACTTC. Its protein product is CASSLNYASITEQYF.

This clone was seen a single time. The V and J genes are TRBV5-1 and TRBJ2-1; TRBD2 matches 7 bases. J was trimmed by 5 bases and V by 2 bases; bases with no gene match: 4. Germline V gene sequence: CDR1 SGHRS, CDR2 YFSETQ. The CDR3 loop spans 14 amino acids. The CDR3 loop reads CASSFSGTNNEQFF. The CDR3 bases are TGCGCCAGCAGCTTCTCCGGGACTAACAATGAGCAGTTCTTC. The full variable domain, with the rest looked up from reference TRBV5-1 and TRBJ2-1, is KAGVTQTPRYLIKTRGQQVTLSCSPISGHRSVSWYQQTPGQGLQFLFEYFSETQRNKGNFPGRFSGRQFSNSRSEMNVSTLELGDSALYLCASSFSGTNNEQFFGPGTRLTVL.

The chain recombines TRBV10-1 with TRBJ1-1; no clear D. Per the germline V gene, CDR1 is WNHNN and CDR2 is SYGVQD (reference sequence). Trimming shortened V by 2 bases and J by 0 bases, and 1 base separated the two germline ends. The CDR3 is 12 residues long. CDR3 DNA sequence: TGCGCCAGCAGTGAGGTGAACACTGAAGCTTTCTTT. Protein sequence: CASSEVNTEAFF.

The chain recombines TRBV19 with TRBJ1-5; a weak D match, TRBD1 (6 bases). Trimming pared 3 bases from V and 0 bases from J, leaving 18 bases between. Germline loops: CDR1 LNHDA, CDR2 SQIVND (reference sequence). The CDR3 runs to 18 residues. CDR3 DNA sequence: TGTGCCAGTAGTATCGGACAGTATGTACTTTATAGCAATCAGCCCCAGCATTTT. As protein: CASSIGQYVLYSNQPQHF.

V is TRBV7-7 and J is TRBJ2-3, with a possible D match to TRBD2 (6 bases). This CDR3 is 13 amino acids long. Germline V gene data show CDR1 as SSHAT and CDR2 as FNYEAQ (reference sequence). DNA of the CDR3: TGTGCTAGCGGCAAACCCGGGGGAGATACGCAGTATTTT. Protein product: CASGKPGGDTQYF.

J is TRBJ2-7 and V is TRBV29-1; D possibly uses TRBD1 or TRBD2 (7 bases each). This CDR3 has 16 residues. Per germline, CDR1 SQVTM and CDR2 ANQGSEA. Deletions cut 8 bases from V and 1 base from J, with 24 bases between. CDR3 DNA sequence: TGCAGCCCAGGGGGGGGGCGCGGGAAGAAATCCTACGAGCAGTACTTC. Translating gives CSPGGGRGKKSYEQYF.

The chain joins TRBV19 to TRBJ1-1; TRBD1 aligns across 8 bases. Germline CDR1 LNHDA, CDR2 SQIVND (reference sequence). The CDR3 covers 15 residues. The junction had 4 bases not matched to a gene; V was cut back by 4 bases and J by 0 bases. The CDR3 is CASSTRQGLNTEAFF. DNA of the CDR3: TGTGCCAGTAGTACGAGACAGGGGTTGAACACTGAAGCTTTCTTT.

The chain recombines TRBV7-2 with TRBJ1-2, with 9 bases that match TRBD1. This CDR3 comprises 15 residues. With V trimmed by 3 bases and J by 5 bases, 7 bases remained unmatched. Per the germline V gene, CDR1 is SGHTA and CDR2 is FQGNSA. The CDR3 DNA follows: TGTGCCAGCAGCTTCCGTGGGGACAGGGATTATGGCTACACCTTC. Its protein product is CASSFRGDRDYGYTF.

This rearrangement joins TRBV2 to TRBJ2-3; D possibly corresponds to TRBD2 (5 bases). Germline CDR1 is SNHLY and CDR2 is FYNNEI. The CDR3 consists of 13 residues. V gave up 7 bases and J gave up 0 bases, with 8 bases separating them. CDR3 sequence: CASIGSSTDTQYF. For the CDR3, the DNA is TGTGCCAGCATTGGGAGTAGCACAGATACGCAGTATTTT.

The gene calls are TRBV5-6 and TRBJ1-1, with unresolved D. Trimming removed 0 bases from V and 3 bases from J, with 9 bases in between. CDR1 and CDR2 from the germline V gene are SGHDT and YYEEEE. The CDR3 runs to 14 residues. DNA of the CDR3: TGTGCCAGCAGCTTGGGACTCCCGGACACTGAAGCTTTCTTT. Its protein product is CASSLGLPDTEAFF.

V usage is TRBV6-5 and J usage is TRBJ1-2; D might be TRBD1 (5 bases). Trimming took 7 bases from V and 4 from J, leaving 19 bases between them. Germline V gene lookup returns CDR1 MNHEY and CDR2 SVGAGI. The CDR3 has 15 amino acids. CDR3 DNA: TGTGCCAGCACCCGATCATATTCAGGGTCCTATGGCTACACCTTC. Amino acid sequence: CASTRSYSGSYGYTF.

The chain has TRBV2 and TRBJ2-3, with D hard to call. CDR3 size: 13 residues. The V gene lost 6 bases and the J gene lost 0 bases, with 7 bases spanning the gap. Germline values: CDR1 SNHLY, CDR2 FYNNEI. The CDR3 reads CASSVYSTDTQYF. The CDR3 region has the DNA TGTGCCAGCAGCGTATACAGCACAGATACGCAGTATTTT.

This clone came up a few times. The rearrangement uses TRBV10-3 and TRBJ2-6; D not certain. The CDR3 runs 15 residues. V was pared by 0 bases and J by 2 bases, with 5 bases between. CDR1 ENHRY and CDR2 SYGVKD come from the germline V gene. In DNA form, the CDR3 reads TGTGCCATCAGTGAGTCCGAAGCTGGGGCCAACGTCCTGACTTTC. Translation gives CAISESEAGANVLTF.

This chain uses TRBV30 with TRBJ1-2, with D possibly matching TRBD1 (5 bases). This CDR3 has 13 residues. Germline loops: CDR1 GTSNPN, CDR2 SVGIG (reference sequence). Trimming removed 5 bases at V and 5 bases at J, with 15 bases between. The DNA for the CDR3 is TGTGCCTGGCTCAGGCGCCGGGGGTATGGCTACACCTTC. Its protein is CAWLRRRGYGYTF. Full variable domain (rest looked up from reference TRBV30 and TRBJ1-2): SQTIHQWPATLVQPVGSPLSLECTVEGTSNPNLYWYRQAAGRGLQLLFYSVGIGQISSEVPQNLSASRPQDRQFILSSKKLLLSDSGFYLCAWLRRRGYGYTFGSGTRLTVV.